Sequencing of this T cell receptor beta chain was carried out in a study of blood T cells in healthy people across ages. This clonotype was observed a few times. PCR was performed a second time for roughly 7 to 12 cycles using a sample-barcoded 5' primer and a J-beta primer mix. All samples yielded 2.5 million or more CDR3-containing paired-end reads. TCRdb re-derived calls from the 5' RACE reads in MiXCR, one entry per CDR3 protein. The sample yields fewer than 1,000,000 distinct CDR3 sequences, about 42% seen once. Healthy Caucasian individuals from Russia aged about 6 to 90 served as donors. There are 16 residues in the CDR3.

The specimen was blood. The TCR originated in a man aged 55 to 70 in good health. The chain has TRBV12-1 and TRBJ2-7; the table's D gene call, TRBD2, was not cross checked with the DNA. TRBV12-1 represents a pseudogene. CDR3 coding DNA: TGTGCCAGCAGCTTTAGTCTAGCGGGGGACGCCTGCTTCCAGTACTTC. Encoded protein: CASSFSLAGDACFQYF.